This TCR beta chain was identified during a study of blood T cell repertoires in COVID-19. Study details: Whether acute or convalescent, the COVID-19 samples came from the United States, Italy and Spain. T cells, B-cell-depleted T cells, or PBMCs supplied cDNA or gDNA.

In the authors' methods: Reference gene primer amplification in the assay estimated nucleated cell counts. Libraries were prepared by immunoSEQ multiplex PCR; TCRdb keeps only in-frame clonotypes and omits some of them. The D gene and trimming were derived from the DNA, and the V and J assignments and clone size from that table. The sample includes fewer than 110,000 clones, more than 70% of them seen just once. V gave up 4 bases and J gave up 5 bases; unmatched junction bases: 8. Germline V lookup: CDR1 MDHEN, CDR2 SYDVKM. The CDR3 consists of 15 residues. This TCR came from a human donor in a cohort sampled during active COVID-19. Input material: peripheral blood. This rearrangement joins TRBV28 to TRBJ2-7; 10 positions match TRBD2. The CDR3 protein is CASSSPSGSENEQYF. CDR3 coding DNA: TGTGCCAGCAGTTCTCCTAGCGGGAGTGAGAACGAGCAGTACTTC.